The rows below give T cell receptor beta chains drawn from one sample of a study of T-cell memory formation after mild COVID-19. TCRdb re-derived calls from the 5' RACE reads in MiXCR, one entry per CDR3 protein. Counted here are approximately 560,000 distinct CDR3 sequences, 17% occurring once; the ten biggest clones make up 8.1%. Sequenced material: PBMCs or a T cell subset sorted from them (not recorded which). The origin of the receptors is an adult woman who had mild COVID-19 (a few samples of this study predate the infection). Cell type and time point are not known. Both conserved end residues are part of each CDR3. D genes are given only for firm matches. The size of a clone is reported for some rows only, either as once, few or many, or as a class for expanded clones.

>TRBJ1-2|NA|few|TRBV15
TGTGCCACCAGCAGAGACTCCACTGGCTACACCTTC
CATSRDSTGYTF
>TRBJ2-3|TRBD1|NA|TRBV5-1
TGCGCCAGCAGCTCCTCCGGACAGGGGGCAGATACGCAGTATTTT
CASSSSGQGADTQYF
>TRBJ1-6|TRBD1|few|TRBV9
TGTGCCAGCAGCGAAGACAGGGGGGACTCACCCCTCCACTTT
CASSEDRGDSPLHF
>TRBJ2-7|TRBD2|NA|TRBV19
TGTGCCAGTAGAATCGCCCTAGCGGGAGAAAGCGAGCAGTACTTC
CASRIALAGESEQYF
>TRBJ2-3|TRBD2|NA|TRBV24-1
TGTGCCACCAGTGATTGGACTAGCGGGACGGGGACAGATACGCAGTATTTT
CATSDWTSGTGTDTQYF
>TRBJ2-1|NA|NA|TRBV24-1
TGTGCCACCAGTGTTGGATTAACTCAGGGGGGGAAGTACAATGAGCAGTTCTTC
CATSVGLTQGGKYNEQFF
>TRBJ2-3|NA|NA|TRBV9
TGTGCCAGCAGCGTTTGGACGTCAGATACGCAGTATTTT
CASSVWTSDTQYF
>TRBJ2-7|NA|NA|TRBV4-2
TGTGCCAGCAGCCAACCAACAGGGCCAGACTCGTACGAGCAGTACTTC
CASSQPTGPDSYEQYF
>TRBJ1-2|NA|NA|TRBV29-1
TGCAGCGTTGACAGGAGCCCACATGGCTACACCTTC
CSVDRSPHGYTF
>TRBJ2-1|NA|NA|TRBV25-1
TGTGCCAGCAGTGAGGGAGCAGGCAATGAGCAGTTCTTC
CASSEGAGNEQFF
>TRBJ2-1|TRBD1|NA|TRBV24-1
TGTGCCACCAGTGACCCCGGACAGGGGGACGATGAGCAGTTCTTC
CATSDPGQGDDEQFF
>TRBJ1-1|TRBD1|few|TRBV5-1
TGCGCCAGCAGTCACGGACAGGTCGAAGCTTTCTTT
CASSHGQVEAFF
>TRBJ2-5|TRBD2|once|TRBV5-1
TGCGCCAGCAGCTTCCCTAGCGGGATCCAAGAGACCCAGTACTTC
CASSFPSGIQETQYF
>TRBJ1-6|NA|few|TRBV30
TGTGCCTGGAACCAGGGGATTCTCTATAATTCACCCCTCCACTTT
CAWNQGILYNSPLHF
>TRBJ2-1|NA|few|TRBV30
TGTGCCTGGAGTGGACTGCTGCATCATGAGCAGTTCTTC
CAWSGLLHHEQFF
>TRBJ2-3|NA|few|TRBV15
TGTGCCACCAGCAGAGATCAGAGGGAAGATACGCAGTATTTT
CATSRDQREDTQYF
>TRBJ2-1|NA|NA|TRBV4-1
TGCGCCAGCAGCCAAGTACCCAGGCAGACCTACAATGAGCAGTTCTTC
CASSQVPRQTYNEQFF
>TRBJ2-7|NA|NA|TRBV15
TGTGCCACCAGAGCGCGGGAATCCCCGTGGGAGCAGTACTTC
CATRARESPWEQYF
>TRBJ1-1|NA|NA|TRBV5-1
TGCGCCAGCAGCCACGGAGGGGTGATGAACACTGAAGCTTTCTTT
CASSHGGVMNTEAFF
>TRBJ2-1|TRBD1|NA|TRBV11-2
TGTGCCAGCAGCGATACAGGGGGCTGGAACAATGAGCAGTTCTTC
CASSDTGGWNNEQFF
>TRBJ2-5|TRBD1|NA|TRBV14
TGTGCCAGCAGCCCTCGGACAGGGCCAGAGACCCAGTACTTC
CASSPRTGPETQYF
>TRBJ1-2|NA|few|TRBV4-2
TGTGCCAGCAGCCAAGATCGTCACACCCACTGGTATGGCTACACCTTC
CASSQDRHTHWYGYTF
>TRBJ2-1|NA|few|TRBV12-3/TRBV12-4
TGTGCCAGCAGTTTGGGTCCGGGGGACCGGAATGAGCAGTTCTTC
CASSLGPGDRNEQFF
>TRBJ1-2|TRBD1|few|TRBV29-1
TGCAGCGTTGACTGGACAGGGGAAAACTATGGCTACACCTTC
CSVDWTGENYGYTF
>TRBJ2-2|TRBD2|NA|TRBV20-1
TGCAGTGCTAGAGCCCGTGACCCCACTAGCGGGAGACGGAACACCGGGGAGCTGTTTTTT
CSARARDPTSGRRNTGELFF
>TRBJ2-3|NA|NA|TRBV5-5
TGTGCCAGCAGCCAAAACGACATGTGGGGTAGTTCGAGCACAGATACGCAGTATTTT
CASSQNDMWGSSSTDTQYF
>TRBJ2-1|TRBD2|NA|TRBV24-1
TGTGCCACCAGTGATTTGGTAGCGGGAGGGCCCGGTTCCTACAATGAGCAGTTCTTC
CATSDLVAGGPGSYNEQFF
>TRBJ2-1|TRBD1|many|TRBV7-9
TGTGCCAGCAGCTTACCTCTTGTTGGGTCGTGGACAGGGAGGAATGAGCAGTTCTTC
CASSLPLVGSWTGRNEQFF
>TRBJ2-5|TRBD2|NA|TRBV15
TGTGCCACCAGCAGAGGAGCTAGCGGGAGGGCCGGCGAGACCCAGTACTTC
CATSRGASGRAGETQYF
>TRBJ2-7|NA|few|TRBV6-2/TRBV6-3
TGTGCCAGCAGTTACTCGGGGTGGGCAGGCTCCTACGAGCAGTACTTC
CASSYSGWAGSYEQYF
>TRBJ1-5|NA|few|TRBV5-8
TGTGCCAGCAGCTTGGGGCAGAAAGTCAATCAGCCCCAGCATTTT
CASSLGQKVNQPQHF
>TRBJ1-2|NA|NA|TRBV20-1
TGCAGTGCTCCCGCACCCCGGGGGAACTATGGCTACACCTTC
CSAPAPRGNYGYTF
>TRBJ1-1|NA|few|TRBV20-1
TGCAGTGCTAGCCAGATCCTAGGGCAGTCTGCTGAAGCTTTCTTT
CSASQILGQSAEAFF
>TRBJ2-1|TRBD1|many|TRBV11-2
TGTGCCAGCAGCTCTGGGACAGCTAATGAGCAGTTCTTC
CASSSGTANEQFF
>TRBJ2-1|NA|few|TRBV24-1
TGTGCCACCAGTGGATCCCCACAGGGACGGATTCACAATGAGCAGTTCTTC
CATSGSPQGRIHNEQFF
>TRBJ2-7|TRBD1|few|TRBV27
TGTGCCAGCAGTTCCAGGACAGGGTTGGGAAAGTGGGAGCAGTACTTC
CASSSRTGLGKWEQYF
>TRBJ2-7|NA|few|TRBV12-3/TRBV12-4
TGTGCCAGCAGTTTAAGTACGGAATACGAGCAGTACTTC
CASSLSTEYEQYF
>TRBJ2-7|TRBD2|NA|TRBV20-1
TGCAGTGCTAGTGGGTCGGGAGGGCTCTACGAGCAGTACTTC
CSASGSGGLYEQYF
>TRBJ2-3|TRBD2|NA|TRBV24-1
TGTGCCACCAGTGACCCAGCGGGGGGCACAGATACGCAGTATTTT
CATSDPAGGTDTQYF
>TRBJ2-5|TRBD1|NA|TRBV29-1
TGCAGCGTCCTGACAGGGTCGGAGACCCAGTACTTC
CSVLTGSETQYF
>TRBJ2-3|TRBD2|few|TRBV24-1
TGTGCCACCGCGGGGGAAATGGGGAGAAGATACACAGATACGCAGTATTTT
CATAGEMGRRYTDTQYF